Below are 14 T cell receptor beta chains sequenced from a single sample in a study of cytomegalovirus exposure and HLA in healthy donors. Primers for the PCR totalled 60 Vbeta and 13 Jbeta. Here immunoSEQ multiplex PCR was the method, and the copy in TCRdb shows in-frame clones only, minus some. The data show fewer than 110,000 clones, and the top ten clones hold approximately 3.7%. The sequenced material came from PBMCs. All receptors derive from a middle-aged man in good health and CMV-seronegative.

V and J are TRBV28 and TRBJ2-1; TRBD2 agrees at 13 bases. The ends lost 6 bases at V and 7 bases at J; junction bases unmatched: 6. The germline CDR1 and CDR2 sequences are MDHEN and SYDVKM. This CDR3 is 15 amino acids long. This CDR3 reads CASSLTSGRLNEQFF. The CDR3 coding sequence is TGTGCCAGCAGCTTGACTAGCGGGAGGTTGAATGAGCAGTTCTTC.

V and J are TRBV5-8 and TRBJ1-1; 7 bases align to TRBD1. V dropped 6 bases and J dropped 0; count of bases not matched to a gene: 5. CDR1 SGHTS and CDR2 YDEGEE come from the germline V gene. The CDR3 covers 14 residues. The CDR3 DNA follows: TGTGCCAGCAACACGGGACAGCTGAACACTGAAGCTTTCTTT. Residues: CASNTGQLNTEAFF.

This chain uses TRBV5-1 with TRBJ1-2; no clear D. Deletions cut 4 bases from V and 3 bases from J, with 10 bases between. CDR1 SGHRS and CDR2 YFSETQ come from the germline V gene. The CDR3 consists of 13 residues. The CDR3 is CASSPDGDYGYTF. CDR3 DNA sequence: TGCGCCAGCAGCCCGGACGGGGACTATGGCTACACCTTC.

The DNA for the CDR3 is TGTGCCAGCGAAGTGGCGGGCGGGGAGCTGTTTTTT. This gives the protein CASEVAGGELFF. The chain combines TRBV7-9 with TRBJ2-2; maybe TRBD2 (5 bases). Per the germline V gene, CDR1 is SEHNR and CDR2 is FQNEAQ (reference sequence). The CDR3 runs 12 residues. V was pared by 8 bases and J by 7 bases, with 11 bases between.

As regards this clone: Different DNA sequences within this sample yield the same CDR3. This rearrangement joins TRBV6-5 to TRBJ1-1; no firm D call. Trimming took off 0 bases at V and 0 bases at J, with 8 bases between the two ends. CDR1 is MNHEY, CDR2 SVGAGI, per germline. CDR3 length: 15 residues. The CDR3 sequence is CASSYSWAMNTEAFF. CDR3 DNA: TGTGCCAGCAGTTACTCATGGGCCATGAACACTGAAGCTTTCTTT.

This chain joins TRBV6-1 and TRBJ2-7; a weak D match, TRBD1 (6 bases). Deletions cut 4 bases from V and 6 bases from J, with 19 bases between. This CDR3 has 15 residues. Germline CDR1 reads MNHNS; CDR2 reads SASEGT. CDR3 amino acids: CASSGLLRQVREQYF. In DNA form, the CDR3 reads TGTGCCAGCAGTGGCCTTCTTAGACAGGTACGCGAGCAGTACTTC.

V gene TRBV5-1 combines with J gene TRBJ2-1; 16 positions agree with TRBD2. The CDR3 runs 18 residues. CDR1 and CDR2 from the germline V gene are SGHRS and YFSETQ. V trimming: 5 bases; J trimming: 10 bases; junction bases outside the gene matches: 15. The CDR3 loop reads CASRLGTSGGAFRGEQFF. CDR3 coding DNA: TGCGCCAGCAGGCTAGGGACTAGCGGGGGGGCTTTTCGAGGAGAGCAGTTCTTC.

V usage is TRBV19 and J usage is TRBJ2-7, with 7 bases lining up with TRBD2. The CDR3 runs 15 residues. Germline V gives CDR1 LNHDA, CDR2 SQIVND (reference sequence). Trimming took 6 bases from V and 2 from J; bases not matched to a gene: 10. The CDR3 is CASSRSGITTYEQYF. Written as DNA, the CDR3 is TGTGCCAGTAGCAGAAGCGGGATTACGACCTACGAGCAGTACTTC.

The gene calls are TRBV5-1 and TRBJ1-5; 10 bases fit TRBD1. Losses at the gene ends were 0 bases for V and 7 bases for J; bases not matched to a gene: 4. Germline V gene data show CDR1 as SGHRS and CDR2 as YFSETQ. The CDR3 consists of 15 residues. In DNA, the CDR3 is TGCGCCAGCAGCTTGGATGGACAGGGGGAACAGCCCCAGCATTTT. It is translated as CASSLDGQGEQPQHF.

The V call is TRBV13, the J call TRBJ2-5; D is possibly TRBD2 (5 bases). V gave up 5 bases and J gave up 5 bases, with 18 bases separating them. Per germline, CDR1 PRHDT and CDR2 FYEKMQ (reference sequence). This CDR3 is 15 amino acids long. CDR3 sequence: CASSTRRGSSETQYF. The DNA for the CDR3 is TGTGCCAGCAGCACGCGACGGGGTAGTTCGGAGACCCAGTACTTC.

The chain recombines TRBV28 with TRBJ1-4; 8 nucleotides agree with TRBD1. Germline CDR1 and CDR2: MDHEN and SYDVKM. J lost 5 bases, V lost 7 bases, and 6 bases had no gene match. The CDR3 loop spans 14 amino acids. The CDR3 nucleotides read TGTGCCAGCAAAACAGGGGGGATGAATGAAAAACTGTTTTTT. Translated: CASKTGGMNEKLFF.

The J gene is TRBJ2-5, the V gene TRBV7-9, with 9 bases matching TRBD2. Germline loops: CDR1 SEHNR, CDR2 FQNEAQ (reference sequence). The CDR3 has 16 residues. J lost 4 bases, V lost 5 bases, and 11 bases had no gene match. CDR3 sequence reads: CASSITGTSHVETQYF. CDR3 sequence (DNA): TGTGCCAGCAGCATTACCGGGACTAGCCACGTAGAGACCCAGTACTTC.

V gene TRBV28 combines with J gene TRBJ2-5; tentatively, D is TRBD2 (5 bases). The CDR3 consists of 14 residues. The ends were cut back, 2 bases at V and 8 bases at J, with 15 bases in the middle. The germline CDR1 and CDR2 sequences are MDHEN and SYDVKM. The CDR3 nucleotides read TGTGCCAGCAGTTTAGTTCGGGATGGGGATACCCAGTACTTC. Its translation is CASSLVRDGDTQYF. Complete variable domain (other parts from reference TRBV28 and TRBJ2-5): DVKVTQSSRYLVKRTGEKVFLECVQDMDHENMFWYRQDPGLGLRLIYFSYDVKMKEKGDIPEGYSVSREKKERFSLILESASTNQTSMYLCASSLVRDGDTQYFGPGTRLLVL.

This rearrangement joins TRBV5-6 to TRBJ2-3, with 11 bases aligning to TRBD1. The CDR3 is made up of 16 amino acids. Trimming took 5 bases from V and 6 from J; bases not matched to a gene: 11. Germline CDR1 reads SGHDT; CDR2 reads YYEEEE. The CDR3 DNA is TGTGCCAGCAGTAGTTCCGGGACAGGGGGATGGGATACGCAGTATTTT. It codes for CASSSSGTGGWDTQYF.